This entry lists 28 T cell receptor beta chains sequenced from one sample in a study of blood T cell repertoires in COVID-19. The data were produced by immunoSEQ multiplex PCR, yet TCRdb's version contains in-frame clones alone and is incomplete. Here the sample spans just over 650,000 clones, 80% to 90% being singletons. Material: peripheral blood. The receptors were gathered from a young woman with acute or convalescent COVID-19.

This chain links TRBV18 with TRBJ1-1, with D possibly being TRBD1 (6 bases). CDR3 length: 16 amino acids. Germline V CDR1 and CDR2: KGHSH, LQKENI. V was shortened by 2 bases and J by 7 bases, with 20 bases between the two germline ends. The CDR3 DNA sequence: TGTGCCAGCTCACCAAAAGGGGGGGCCGCGAGCCATGAAGCTTTCTTT. Its protein product is CASSPKGGAASHEAFF. The entire variable domain, with the rest obtained from reference TRBV18 and TRBJ1-1, is as follows: NAGVMQNPRHLVRRRGQEARLRCSPMKGHSHVYWYRQLPEEGLKFMVYLQKENIIDESGMPKERFSAEFPKEGPSILRIQQVVRGDSAAYFCASSPKGGAASHEAFFGQGTRLTVV.

This sequence joins TRBV5-1 and TRBJ2-1; tentative D call: TRBD1 (6 bases). CDR3 length equals 15 residues. Trimming removed 4 bases from V and 5 bases from J, with 16 bases in between. CDR1 is SGHRS and CDR2 is YFSETQ in the germline V gene. The CDR3 nucleotides are TGCGCCAGCAGCCCTATTGGACAGACGAACAATGAGCAGTTCTTC. Residues: CASSPIGQTNNEQFF. The whole variable domain, filled in from reference TRBV5-1 and TRBJ2-1, reads KAGVTQTPRYLIKTRGQQVTLSCSPISGHRSVSWYQQTPGQGLQFLFEYFSETQRNKGNFPGRFSGRQFSNSRSEMNVSTLELGDSALYLCASSPIGQTNNEQFFGPGTRLTVL.

The chain joins TRBV5-1 to TRBJ2-1, with D tentatively TRBD1 (6 bases). Germline CDR1 is SGHRS and CDR2 is YFSETQ. The CDR3 loop spans 15 amino acids. Trimming removed 0 bases at V and 8 bases at J, with 15 bases between. CDR3 sequence: CASSLGQGSGDEQFF. Here the CDR3 DNA reads TGCGCCAGCAGCTTGGGCCAGGGGAGTGGGGATGAGCAGTTCTTC.

This chain uses TRBV6-4 with TRBJ2-1, with 10 nucleotides matching TRBD2. The CDR3 covers 15 residues. The V segment lost 8 bases and the J segment 7 bases; nucleotides outside the gene matches: 11. CDR1 MRHNA and CDR2 SNTAGT come from the germline V gene. The CDR3 spells CASSSGGAVQNEQFF. The CDR3 DNA reads TGTGCCAGCTCCAGCGGGGGGGCCGTTCAAAATGAGCAGTTCTTC.

V usage is TRBV20-1 and J usage is TRBJ1-1; D perhaps matches TRBD1 (5 bases). V lost 6 bases and J 6 bases, leaving 8 bases between the germline ends. CDR3 length: 10 residues. CDR1 DFQATT and CDR2 SNEGSKA come from the germline V gene (reference sequence). The CDR3 DNA sequence: TGCAGTGCCCTCAGGGCTGAAGCTTTCTTT. It encodes CSALRAEAFF.

The chain recombines TRBV5-6 with TRBJ2-7; 12 bases match TRBD2. J lost 1 base, V lost 6 bases, and 2 bases had no gene match. Germline V gene data show CDR1 as SGHDT and CDR2 as YYEEEE. CDR3 size: 14 residues. The DNA of the CDR3 is TGTGCCAGCAACCTAGCGGGGGGGTCCTACGAGCAGTACTTC. Translated: CASNLAGGSYEQYF.

This sequence joins TRBV29-1 and TRBJ1-1; D remains unclear. This CDR3 spans 14 amino acids. V was cut by 4 bases and J by 0 bases, with 12 bases left in between. The germline V gene has CDR1 SQVTM and CDR2 ANQGSEA. In DNA, the CDR3 is TGCAGCGTTGGAAACATACCCTTGAACACTGAAGCTTTCTTT. Translating it yields CSVGNIPLNTEAFF.

The chain employs TRBV21-1 and TRBJ1-5. TRBV21-1 is noted as a pseudogene. This CDR3 has 17 amino acids. The CDR3 nucleotides read TGTGCCAGCAGCAAAGGCCCCCTAGCCCATAGCAATCAGCCCCAGCATTTT. It is translated as CASSKGPLAHSNQPQHF.

V is TRBV6-2 or TRBV6-3 and J is TRBJ2-7, with 7 bases aligning to TRBD1. The CDR3 is made up of 17 amino acids. Germline CDR1 MNHEY, CDR2 SVGEGT. After removal of 4 bases from V and 5 bases from J, the junction contained 17 bases not matched to a gene. This CDR3 reads CASSSGKFGTEGDEQYF. DNA for the CDR3: TGTGCCAGCAGTTCAGGAAAATTTGGGACAGAGGGGGACGAGCAGTACTTC.

The chain combines TRBV5-4 with TRBJ1-2, with D possibly TRBD1 on 5 matching bases. Germline CDR1 reads SGHNT; CDR2 reads YYREEE (reference sequence). The V end was cut by 1 base, the J end by 7 bases, with 14 bases between. The CDR3 has 14 residues. The CDR3 bases are TGTGCCAGCAGCTTGATAGGGGAGGGTTTTGGCTACACCTTC. It is translated as CASSLIGEGFGYTF.

The V gene is TRBV18, the J gene TRBJ1-1; 7 nucleotides agree with TRBD1. Looked up from germline, CDR1 is KGHSH and CDR2 is LQKENI. This CDR3 spans 14 amino acids. V lost 4 bases, J lost 11 bases, and 13 bases stayed unmatched. The CDR3 region has the DNA TGTGCCAGCTCACTGGGGGACAGTTTGGTAGTGGCTTTCTTT. Translating gives CASSLGDSLVVAFF.

This rearrangement joins TRBV30 to TRBJ2-7, with TRBD1 identical over 8 bases. The CDR3 runs 15 residues. Trimming at V came to 5 bases and at J to 6 bases, leaving 15 bases not matched to a gene. CDR1 is GTSNPN and CDR2 is SVGIG in the germline V gene (reference sequence). This chain's CDR3 is CAWDSMQTGASEQYF. The CDR3 DNA reads TGTGCCTGGGACTCAATGCAGACAGGGGCTAGCGAGCAGTACTTC.

The rearrangement uses TRBV7-3 and TRBJ1-1; 8 bases line up with TRBD1. CDR1 and CDR2 (germline): SGHTA, FQGTGA. V lost 5 bases, J lost 4 bases, and 12 bases stayed unmatched. The CDR3 totals 16 residues. CDR3 loop: CASSKTGGLGPTEAFF. DNA for the CDR3: TGTGCCAGCAGCAAAACAGGGGGATTGGGACCCACTGAAGCTTTCTTT.

This clone was seen only once. This chain connects TRBV9 to TRBJ2-2, with D possibly matching TRBD2 (6 bases). The CDR3 contains 17 residues. The ends were cut back, 0 bases at V and 3 bases at J, with 15 bases in the middle. The germline CDR1 and CDR2 sequences are SGDLS and YYNGEE. DNA for the CDR3: TGTGCCAGCAGCGTAGGGGTGGGCGGCGGGGACACCGGGGAGCTGTTTTTT. Protein: CASSVGVGGGDTGELFF.

The chain carries TRBV4-2 and TRBJ2-7; D might be TRBD2 (6 bases). The CDR3 runs 15 residues. CDR1 and CDR2 from the germline V gene are LGHNA and YNFKEQ. With 8 bases removed from V and 4 bases from J, the gap between germline ends came to 21 bases. CDR3 loop: CASRSSGGFWYEQYF. The CDR3 bases are TGTGCCAGCCGGAGTAGCGGAGGTTTTTGGTACGAGCAGTACTTC.

The chain is built from TRBV19 and TRBJ1-2; 9 nucleotides align to TRBD1. Germline V gene lookup returns CDR1 LNHDA and CDR2 SQIVND (reference sequence). The ends lost 1 base at V and 2 bases at J; junction bases unmatched: 2. The CDR3 consists of 15 residues. The CDR3 loop is CASSIAGTGNYGYTF. The DNA for the CDR3 is TGTGCCAGTAGTATAGCCGGGACAGGGAACTATGGCTACACCTTC.

The chain is built from TRBV15 and TRBJ2-7; the D gene is possibly TRBD2 (5 bases). Trimming stripped 6 bases from V and 1 base from J, with 13 bases between. The length of the CDR3 is 14 residues. Germline V gene data show CDR1 as LNHNV and CDR2 as YYDKDF (reference sequence). The CDR3 spells CATSGRRGSYEQYF. CDR3 nucleotides: TGTGCCACCAGTGGGAGACGGGGATCCTACGAGCAGTACTTC. Variable domain in full (rest from reference TRBV15 and TRBJ2-7): DAMVIQNPRYQVTQFGKPVTLSCSQTLNHNVMYWYQQKSSQAPKLLFHYYDKDFNNEADTPDNFQSRRPNTSFCFLDIRSPGLGDTAMYLCATSGRRGSYEQYFGPGTRLTVT.

The V and J genes are TRBV3-1 (or the pseudogene TRBV3-2) and TRBJ2-3; 7 bases map to TRBD2. With 3 bases clipped from V and 2 bases from J, the junction kept 5 bases outside the gene matches. The CDR3 has 15 amino acids. Germline V gene lookup returns CDR1 LGHDT and CDR2 YNNKEL (reference sequence). CDR3 sequence: CASSQGGYFTDTQYF. DNA for the CDR3: TGTGCCAGCAGCCAGGGAGGGTATTTCACAGATACGCAGTATTTT.

The gene calls are TRBV5-1 and TRBJ2-7; 10 bases are shared with TRBD1. Germline values: CDR1 SGHRS, CDR2 YFSETQ. V trimming: 4 bases; J trimming: 0 bases; junction bases outside the gene matches: 10. This CDR3 comprises 17 residues. The CDR3 protein is CASSPRPGQGISYEQYF. The DNA for the CDR3 is TGCGCCAGCAGCCCGAGGCCGGGACAGGGGATCTCCTACGAGCAGTACTTC.

The chain links TRBV7-2 to TRBJ1-1; D is perhaps TRBD1 (6 bases). The CDR3 covers 14 residues. CDR1 and CDR2 from the germline V gene are SGHTA and FQGNSA. The V gene lost 11 bases and the J gene lost 0 bases, with 16 bases spanning the gap. The CDR3 nucleotides are TGTGCCGTCGCTTTAGGGGGTTTGAACACTGAAGCTTTCTTT. Protein product: CAVALGGLNTEAFF.

The J gene is TRBJ2-1, the V gene TRBV19, with D possibly being TRBD2 (5 bases). This CDR3 is built from 15 residues. Germline values: CDR1 LNHDA, CDR2 SQIVND (reference sequence). The V end was cut by 3 bases, the J end by 7 bases, with 16 bases between. The DNA of the CDR3 is TGTGCCAGTAGTATTTCGGGCCTAGGGAGAAATGAGCAGTTCTTC. Its translation is CASSISGLGRNEQFF.

The sample holds one count of this clone. Distinct nucleotide sequences in the sample also encode this CDR3. The chain uses TRBV27 and TRBJ2-7; TRBD1 matches 7 bases. V shed 3 bases, J shed 2 bases, and the junction held 4 bases outside the gene matches. Germline V gene lookup returns CDR1 MNHEY and CDR2 SMNVEV (reference sequence). There are 14 residues in the CDR3. The CDR3 DNA reads as TGTGCCAGCAGTTTCGGGACAGCTCCCTACGAGCAGTACTTC. Translation gives CASSFGTAPYEQYF.

This clone has a handful of counts. Here the CDR3 DNA reads TGCAGCGTCCCGTCCTCAGGGAACTATGGCTACACCTTC. Residues: CSVPSSGNYGYTF. The rearrangement joins TRBV29-1 to TRBJ1-2; D might be TRBD1 (5 bases). CDR3 length: 13 residues. Germline loops: CDR1 SQVTM, CDR2 ANQGSEA. V lost 6 bases, J lost 2 bases, and 13 bases lay in between.

The J gene is TRBJ1-2, the V gene TRBV2; 8 bases align to TRBD1. The germline V gene has CDR1 SNHLY and CDR2 FYNNEI. V shed 3 bases, J shed 4 bases, and the junction held 7 bases outside the gene matches. The CDR3 loop spans 15 amino acids. CDR3 in DNA: TGTGCCAGCAGTGATTTTGGACAGGGAGGCTATGGCTACACCTTC. Its protein is CASSDFGQGGYGYTF.

This clone was counted a few times. The chain employs TRBV4-3 and TRBJ1-5, with TRBD1 matching 7 bases. The CDR3 consists of 15 residues. J gave up 9 bases and V 3 bases, and 11 bases lay outside the gene matches. Germline V gene lookup returns CDR1 LGHNA and CDR2 YSLEER. CDR3 sequence (DNA): TGCGCCAGCAGCCAGGCGACAGGGACCCCCGGGCCCCAGCATTTT. Translated: CASSQATGTPGPQHF.

The chain combines TRBV5-1 with TRBJ1-4; TRBD1 agrees at 7 bases. J was trimmed by 0 bases and V by 2 bases; bases with no gene match: 7. Germline-derived CDR1 and CDR2 are SGHRS and YFSETQ. The CDR3 is 17 amino acids. CDR3 in DNA: TGCGCCAGCAGCTTCGGACAGGCCCTTGCAACTAATGAAAAACTGTTTTTT. Translated: CASSFGQALATNEKLFF.

In this sample, this clone turned up once. The rearrangement links TRBV7-9 to TRBJ2-7; 7 bases are a match to TRBD1. V lost 6 bases, J lost 6 bases, and 14 bases stayed unmatched. This CDR3 is 15 amino acids long. Germline-derived CDR1 and CDR2 are SEHNR and FQNEAQ (reference sequence). This CDR3 reads CASSYTRTGVGEQYF. CDR3 DNA: TGTGCCAGCAGTTACACACGCACAGGGGTCGGCGAGCAGTACTTC.

The chain is built from TRBV5-4 and TRBJ2-3; 8 positions agree with TRBD1. This CDR3 has 16 amino acids. Germline values: CDR1 SGHNT, CDR2 YYREEE (reference sequence). Germline trimming cut 0 bases from V and 7 bases from J; bases unmatched to any gene: 10. The CDR3 spells CASSLGRGQVANTQYF. Here the CDR3 DNA reads TGTGCCAGCAGCTTGGGGCGGGGACAGGTAGCAAATACGCAGTATTTT.